The sequence of this T cell receptor (beta chain) was determined in a study of blood T cell repertoires in COVID-19. Under the authors' procedure: Amplification from reference gene primers served as the basis for estimated nucleated cell counts. Clones were sequenced by immunoSEQ multiplex PCR, and TCRdb holds only the in-frame ones, with some missing. The DNA gave D and trimming, while V, J and clone size come from that table. Of about 160,000 clones listed, approximately 88% are singletons. With 4 bases removed from V and 3 bases from J, the gap between germline ends came to 10 bases. This CDR3 has 13 residues. CDR1 is SGHAT and CDR2 is FQNNGV in the germline V gene.

The clonotype originates from a man aged 55 to 69 with acute or convalescent COVID-19. The source material was peripheral blood. The genes are TRBV11-2 and TRBJ2-7; D not certain. In DNA, the CDR3 is TGTGCCAGCAGCTACCGGGTTAACTACGAGCAGTACTTC. Translated, it gives CASSYRVNYEQYF.